The sequence of this T cell receptor (beta chain) was determined in a study of graft-versus-host responses after intestinal transplantation. Trimming shortened V by 2 bases and J by 8 bases, and 15 bases separated the two germline ends. Per the germline V gene, CDR1 is LNHDA and CDR2 is SQIVND (reference sequence). The CDR3 length is 15 residues. The protocol was immunoSEQ multiplex PCR, while the TCRdb copy is restricted to in-frame clones and leaves out a portion. The sample holds about 93,000 clones, about 93% seen once. Remarks on this clone: Its antigen remains unidentified.

The chain couples TRBV19 to TRBJ1-4; a weak D match, TRBD1 (5 bases). This sequence originates from a human donor who received an intestinal transplant. The sample was unstimulated CD8+ T cells sorted from spleen or lymph node cells, taken before intestinal transplant. The CDR3 DNA sequence: TGTGCCAGTAGTATAACCTGGCAGGGATGGGAAAAACTGTTTTTT. This sequence encodes CASSITWQGWEKLFF.